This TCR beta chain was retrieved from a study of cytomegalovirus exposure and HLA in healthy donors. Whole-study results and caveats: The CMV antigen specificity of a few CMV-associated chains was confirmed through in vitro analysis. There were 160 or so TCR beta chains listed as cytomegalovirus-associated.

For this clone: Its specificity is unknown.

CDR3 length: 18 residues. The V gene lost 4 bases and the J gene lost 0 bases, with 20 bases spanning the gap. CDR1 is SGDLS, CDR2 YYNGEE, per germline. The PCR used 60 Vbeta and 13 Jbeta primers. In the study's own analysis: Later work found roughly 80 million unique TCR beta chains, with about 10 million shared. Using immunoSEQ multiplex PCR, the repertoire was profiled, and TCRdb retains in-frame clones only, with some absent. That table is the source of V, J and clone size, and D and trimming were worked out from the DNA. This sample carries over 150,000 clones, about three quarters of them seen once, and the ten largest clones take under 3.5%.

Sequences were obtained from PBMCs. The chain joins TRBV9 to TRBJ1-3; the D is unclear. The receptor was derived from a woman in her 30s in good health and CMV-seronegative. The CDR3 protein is CASSTPSGDGTSGNTIYF. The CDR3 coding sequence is TGTGCCAGCAGCACCCCCTCCGGAGACGGAACCTCTGGAAACACCATATATTTT. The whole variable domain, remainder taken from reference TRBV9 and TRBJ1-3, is DSGVTQTPKHLITATGQRVTLRCSPRSGDLSVYWYQQSLDQGLQFLIQYYNGEERAKGNILERFSAQQFPDLHSELNLSSLELGDSALYFCASSTPSGDGTSGNTIYFGEGSWLTVV.